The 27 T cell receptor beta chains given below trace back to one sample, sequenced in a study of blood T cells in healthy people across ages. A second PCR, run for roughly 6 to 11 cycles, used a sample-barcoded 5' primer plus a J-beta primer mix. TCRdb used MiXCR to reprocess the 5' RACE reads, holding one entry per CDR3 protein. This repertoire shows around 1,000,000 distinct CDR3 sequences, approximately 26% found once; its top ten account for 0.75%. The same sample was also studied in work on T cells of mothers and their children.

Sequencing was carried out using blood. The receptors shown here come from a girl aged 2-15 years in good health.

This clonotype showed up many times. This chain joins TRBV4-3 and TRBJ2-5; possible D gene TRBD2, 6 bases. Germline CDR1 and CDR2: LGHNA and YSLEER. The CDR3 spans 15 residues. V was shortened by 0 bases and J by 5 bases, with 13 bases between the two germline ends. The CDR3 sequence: CASSQDTLALETQYF. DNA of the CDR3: TGCGCCAGCAGCCAAGACACACTAGCTTTGGAGACCCAGTACTTC.

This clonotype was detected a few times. The CDR3 DNA reads as TGTGCCAGCAGCTCCCTAGGGATGGGACAGGGGTACCACGAGCAGTACTTC. Translated, it gives CASSSLGMGQGYHEQYF. This rearrangement joins TRBV13 to TRBJ2-7, with 10 bases matching TRBD1. There are 17 residues in the CDR3. Germline V CDR1 and CDR2: PRHDT, FYEKMQ (reference sequence). V lost 4 bases to trimming and J lost 5 bases; unmatched junction nucleotides: 14.

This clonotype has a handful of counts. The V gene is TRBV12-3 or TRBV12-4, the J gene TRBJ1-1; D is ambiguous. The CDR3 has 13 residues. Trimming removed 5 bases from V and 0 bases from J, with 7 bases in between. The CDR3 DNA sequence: TGTGCCAGCAGTGTTCACATGAACACTGAAGCTTTCTTT. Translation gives CASSVHMNTEAFF.

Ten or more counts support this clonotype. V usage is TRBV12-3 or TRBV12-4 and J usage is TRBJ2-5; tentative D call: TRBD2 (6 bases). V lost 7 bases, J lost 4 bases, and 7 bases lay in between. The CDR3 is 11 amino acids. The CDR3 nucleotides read TGTGCCAGCACCGGGGGAGAGACCCAGTACTTC. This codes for CASTGGETQYF.

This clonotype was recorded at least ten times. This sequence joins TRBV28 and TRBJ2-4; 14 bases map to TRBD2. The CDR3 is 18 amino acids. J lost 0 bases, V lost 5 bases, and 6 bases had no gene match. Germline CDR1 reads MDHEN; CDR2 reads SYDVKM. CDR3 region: CASSSPGLAGEAKNIQYF. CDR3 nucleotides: TGTGCCAGCAGTAGCCCGGGACTAGCGGGAGAAGCCAAAAACATTCAGTACTTC.

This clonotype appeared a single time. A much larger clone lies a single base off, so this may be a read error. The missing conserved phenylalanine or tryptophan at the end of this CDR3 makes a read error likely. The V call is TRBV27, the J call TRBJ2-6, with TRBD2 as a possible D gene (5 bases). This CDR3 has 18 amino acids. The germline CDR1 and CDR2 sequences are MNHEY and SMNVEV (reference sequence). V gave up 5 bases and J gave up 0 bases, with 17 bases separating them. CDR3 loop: CASSPSGMGASGANVLTS. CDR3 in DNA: TGTGCCAGCAGTCCCTCCGGGATGGGAGCCTCTGGGGCCAACGTCCTGACTTCC.

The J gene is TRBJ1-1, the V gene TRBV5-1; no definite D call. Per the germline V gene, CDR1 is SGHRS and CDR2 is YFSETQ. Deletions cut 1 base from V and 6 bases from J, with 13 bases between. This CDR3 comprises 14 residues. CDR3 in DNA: TGCGCCAGCAGCTTGTCTGGACGAGTCGCTGAAGCTTTCTTT. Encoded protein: CASSLSGRVAEAFF.

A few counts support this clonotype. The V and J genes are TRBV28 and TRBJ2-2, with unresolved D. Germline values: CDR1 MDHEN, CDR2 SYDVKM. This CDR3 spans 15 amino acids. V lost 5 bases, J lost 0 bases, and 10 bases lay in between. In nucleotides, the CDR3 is TGTGCCAGCAGTCCTCCCGTCTCGAACACCGGGGAGCTGTTTTTT. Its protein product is CASSPPVSNTGELFF.

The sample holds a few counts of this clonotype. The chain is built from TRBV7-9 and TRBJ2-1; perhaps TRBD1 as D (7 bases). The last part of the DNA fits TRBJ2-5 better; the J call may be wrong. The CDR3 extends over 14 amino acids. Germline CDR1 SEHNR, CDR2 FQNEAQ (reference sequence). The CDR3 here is CASRLRGQLETQYF. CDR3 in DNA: TGTGCCAGCAGACTGCGGGGACAGTTGGAGACCCAGTACTTC.

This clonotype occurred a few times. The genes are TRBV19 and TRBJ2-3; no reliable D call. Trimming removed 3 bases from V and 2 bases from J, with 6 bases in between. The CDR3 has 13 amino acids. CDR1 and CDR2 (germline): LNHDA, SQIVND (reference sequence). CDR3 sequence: CASSIEDTDTQYF. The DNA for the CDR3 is TGTGCCAGTAGTATCGAGGACACAGATACGCAGTATTTT.

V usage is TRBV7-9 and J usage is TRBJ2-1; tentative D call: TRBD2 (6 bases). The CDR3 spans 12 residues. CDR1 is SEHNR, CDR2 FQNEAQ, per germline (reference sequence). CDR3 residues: CLGGNSYNEQFF. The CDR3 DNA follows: TGTTTGGGCGGGAACTCCTACAATGAGCAGTTCTTC.

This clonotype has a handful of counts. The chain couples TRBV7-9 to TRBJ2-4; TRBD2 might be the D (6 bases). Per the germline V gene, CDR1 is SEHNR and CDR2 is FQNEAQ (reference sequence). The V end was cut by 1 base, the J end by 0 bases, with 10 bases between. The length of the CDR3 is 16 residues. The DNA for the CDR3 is TGTGCCAGCAGCTTAGAAGCGGGCAGAGCCAAAAACATTCAGTACTTC. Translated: CASSLEAGRAKNIQYF.

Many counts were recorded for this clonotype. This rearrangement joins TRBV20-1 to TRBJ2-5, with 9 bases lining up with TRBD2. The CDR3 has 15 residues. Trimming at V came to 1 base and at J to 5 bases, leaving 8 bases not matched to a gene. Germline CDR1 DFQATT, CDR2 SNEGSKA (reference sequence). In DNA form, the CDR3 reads TGCAGTGCTAGAGGCTTAGCGGGAGTTTGGGAGACCCAGTACTTC. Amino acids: CSARGLAGVWETQYF.

CDR3 bases: TGTGCCAGCAGTGAGGGCGCTGGGGTCGAGCAGTACTTC. Protein product: CASSEGAGVEQYF. The chain joins TRBV6-5 to TRBJ2-7; tentatively, D is TRBD2 (5 bases). CDR1 MNHEY and CDR2 SVGAGI come from the germline V gene. V was pared by 5 bases and J by 6 bases, with 14 bases between. This CDR3 spans 13 amino acids.

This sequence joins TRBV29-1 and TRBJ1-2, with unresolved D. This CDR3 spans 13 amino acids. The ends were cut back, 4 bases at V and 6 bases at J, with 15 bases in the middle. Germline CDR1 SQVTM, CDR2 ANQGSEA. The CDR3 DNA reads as TGCAGCGTTGCGGCTCGTCTGTTGAATGGCTACACCTTC. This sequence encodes CSVAARLLNGYTF. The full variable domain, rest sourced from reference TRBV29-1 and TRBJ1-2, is SAVISQKPSRDICQRGTSLTIQCQVDSQVTMMFWYRQQPGQSLTLIATANQGSEATYESGFVIDKFPISRPNLTFSTLTVSNMSPEDSSIYLCSVAARLLNGYTFGSGTRLTVV.

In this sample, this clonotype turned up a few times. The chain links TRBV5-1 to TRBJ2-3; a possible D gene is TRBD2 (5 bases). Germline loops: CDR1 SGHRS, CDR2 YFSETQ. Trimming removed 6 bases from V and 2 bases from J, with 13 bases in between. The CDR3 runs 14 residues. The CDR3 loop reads CASTFRELTDTQYF. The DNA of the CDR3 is TGCGCCAGCACATTCCGGGAACTCACAGATACGCAGTATTTT.

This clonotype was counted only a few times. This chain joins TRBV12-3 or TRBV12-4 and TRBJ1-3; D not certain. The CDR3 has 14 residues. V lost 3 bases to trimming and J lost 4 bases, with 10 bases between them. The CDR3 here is CASSLPGPGNTIYF. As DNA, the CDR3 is TGTGCCAGCAGTTTGCCGGGTCCAGGAAACACCATATATTTT.

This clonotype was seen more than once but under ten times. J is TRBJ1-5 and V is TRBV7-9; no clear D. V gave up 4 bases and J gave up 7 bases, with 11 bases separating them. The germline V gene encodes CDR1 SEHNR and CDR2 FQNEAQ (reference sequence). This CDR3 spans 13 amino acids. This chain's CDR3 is CASSSTMDQPQHF. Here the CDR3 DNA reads TGTGCCAGCAGCTCCACTATGGACCAGCCCCAGCATTTT.

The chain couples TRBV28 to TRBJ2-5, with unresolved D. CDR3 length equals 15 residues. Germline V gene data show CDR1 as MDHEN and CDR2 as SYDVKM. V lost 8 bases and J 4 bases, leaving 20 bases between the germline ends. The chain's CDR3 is CASVNPGRYPETQYF. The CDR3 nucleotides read TGTGCCAGCGTGAACCCCGGGCGGTACCCAGAGACCCAGTACTTC.

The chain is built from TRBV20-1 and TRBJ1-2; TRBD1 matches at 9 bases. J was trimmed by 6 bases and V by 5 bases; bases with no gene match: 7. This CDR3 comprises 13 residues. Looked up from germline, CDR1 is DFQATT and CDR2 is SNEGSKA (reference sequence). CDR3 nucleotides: TGCAGTGCTGTCCGGGACAGGGTAGATGGCTACACCTTC. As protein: CSAVRDRVDGYTF.

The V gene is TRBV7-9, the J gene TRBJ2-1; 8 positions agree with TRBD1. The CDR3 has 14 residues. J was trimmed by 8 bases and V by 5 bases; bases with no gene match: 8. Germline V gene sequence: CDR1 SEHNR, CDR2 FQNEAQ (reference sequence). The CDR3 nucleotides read TGTGCCAGCAGCCCGCCGGGACAGGTCCATGAGCAGTTCTTC. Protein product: CASSPPGQVHEQFF.

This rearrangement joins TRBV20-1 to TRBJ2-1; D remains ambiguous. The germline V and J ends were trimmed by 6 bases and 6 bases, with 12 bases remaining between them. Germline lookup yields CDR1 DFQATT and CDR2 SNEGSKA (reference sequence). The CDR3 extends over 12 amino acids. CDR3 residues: CSADDRLNEQFF. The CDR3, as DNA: TGCAGTGCGGACGATCGGCTCAATGAGCAGTTCTTC.

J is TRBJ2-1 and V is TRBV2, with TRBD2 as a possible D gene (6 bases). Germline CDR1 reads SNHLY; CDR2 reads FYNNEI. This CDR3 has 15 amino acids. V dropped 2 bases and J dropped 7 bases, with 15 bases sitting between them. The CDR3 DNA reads TGTGCCAGCAGTGAATATACGGGAGTGGCAAATGAGCAGTTCTTC. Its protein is CASSEYTGVANEQFF.

CDR3 region: CSAWDGLSGANVLTF. The CDR3 DNA reads as TGCAGCGCCTGGGACGGACTCTCTGGGGCCAACGTCCTGACTTTC. This chain links TRBV29-1 with TRBJ2-6, with D possibly called TRBD1 or TRBD2 (5 bases each). V was clipped by 7 bases and J by 0 bases, with 13 bases between them. Germline V gene lookup returns CDR1 SQVTM and CDR2 ANQGSEA. The CDR3 totals 15 residues.

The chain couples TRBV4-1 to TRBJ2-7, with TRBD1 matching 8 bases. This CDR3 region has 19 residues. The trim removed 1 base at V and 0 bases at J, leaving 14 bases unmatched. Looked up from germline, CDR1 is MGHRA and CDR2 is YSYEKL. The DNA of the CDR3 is TGCGCCAGCAGCCAAGCCCAGGGGGCTAAGACTGGGACCTCCTACGAGCAGTACTTC. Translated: CASSQAQGAKTGTSYEQYF.

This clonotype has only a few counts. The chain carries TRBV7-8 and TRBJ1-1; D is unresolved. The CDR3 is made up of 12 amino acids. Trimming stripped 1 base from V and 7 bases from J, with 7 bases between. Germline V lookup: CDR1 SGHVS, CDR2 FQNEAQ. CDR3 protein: CASSLVRNEAFF. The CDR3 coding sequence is TGTGCCAGCAGCTTAGTCAGGAATGAAGCTTTCTTT.

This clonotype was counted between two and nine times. CDR3 residues: CSVEDLATQETQYF. CDR3 nucleotides: TGCAGCGTTGAAGATCTCGCAACACAAGAGACCCAGTACTTC. The chain uses TRBV29-1 and TRBJ2-5, with D unclear. Germline V gene lookup returns CDR1 SQVTM and CDR2 ANQGSEA. The CDR3 extends over 14 amino acids. Trimming took 0 bases from V and 2 from J, leaving 10 bases between them.